This T cell receptor beta chain was identified in a study of shared clonotypes between healthy human individuals. Whole-study results and caveats: Generation probabilities of non-shared clonotypes were lower (relative to those shared by all four donors). Naive subsets generally exceeded memory subsets in estimated richness.

Per the germline V gene, CDR1 is PRHDT and CDR2 is FYEKMQ (reference sequence). V was shortened by 0 bases and J by 1 base, with 13 bases between the two germline ends. This CDR3 is 18 amino acids long. Cells designated naive CD8 were CD45RO-negative and were positively selected for CCR7, with terminally differentiated effector memory CD45RA+ cells excluded. Genomic DNA (from each subset) was split evenly across several immunoSEQ plates. The repertoire was sequenced with immunoSEQ multiplex PCR; TCRdb's copy has only in-frame clones and lacks some. The sample has about 2 million clones, just under 95% seen once; the top ten hold 0.85% to 1.3%. Concerning this clone: Its antigen is undetermined.

The sample was naive CD8+ T cells sorted from blood. V usage is TRBV13 and J usage is TRBJ2-6, with D possibly TRBD2 on 7 matching bases. The source is a man between 18 and 35 years old in good health. CDR3 amino acids: CASSLGGGALSGANVLTF. In DNA, the CDR3 is TGTGCCAGCAGCTTAGGTGGGGGGGCCCTGTCTGGGGCCAACGTCCTGACTTTC.